Each of the 2 T cell receptor beta chains below was sequenced from the same sample in a study of blood T cell repertoires in COVID-19. Method: immunoSEQ multiplex PCR; TCRdb's copy keeps in-frame clones and lacks some. This sample yields roughly 350,000 clones, of which roughly 90% are seen a single time; 4% belongs to the top ten. The sample taken for sequencing was peripheral blood. The source of these receptors is a woman in her 50s with active or convalescent COVID-19.

This chain joins TRBV6-5 and TRBJ2-7; D possibly corresponds to TRBD1 (6 bases). There are 12 residues in the CDR3. Germline V gene lookup returns CDR1 MNHEY and CDR2 SVGAGI. V lost 6 bases and J lost 5, with 11 bases in between. The CDR3 protein is CASSRGGHEQYF. The CDR3 coding sequence is TGTGCCAGCAGCAGGGGCGGCCACGAGCAGTACTTC.

This clone showed up many times. This rearrangement joins TRBV4-2 to TRBJ1-5, with D unresolved. Germline assignment: CDR1 LGHNA and CDR2 YNFKEQ. Trimming took off 4 bases at V and 5 bases at J, with 9 bases between the two ends. This CDR3 has 13 amino acids. CDR3 amino acids: CASSRGGDQPQHF. In DNA form, the CDR3 reads TGTGCCAGCAGCCGAGGCGGGGATCAGCCCCAGCATTTT.